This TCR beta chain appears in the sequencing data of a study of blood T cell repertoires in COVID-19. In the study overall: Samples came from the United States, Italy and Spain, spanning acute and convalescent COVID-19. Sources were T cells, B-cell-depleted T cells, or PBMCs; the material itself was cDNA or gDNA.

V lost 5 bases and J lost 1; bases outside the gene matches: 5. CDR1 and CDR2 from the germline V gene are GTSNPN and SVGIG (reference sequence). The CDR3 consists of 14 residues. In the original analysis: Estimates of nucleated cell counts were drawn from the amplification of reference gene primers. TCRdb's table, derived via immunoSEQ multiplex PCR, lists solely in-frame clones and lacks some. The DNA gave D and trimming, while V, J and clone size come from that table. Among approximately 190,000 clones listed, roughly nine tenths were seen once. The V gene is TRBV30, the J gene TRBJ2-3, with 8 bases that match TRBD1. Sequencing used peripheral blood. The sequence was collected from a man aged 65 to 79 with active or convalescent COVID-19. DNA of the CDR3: TGTGCCTGGGAAGGACAGGGCGGCACAGATACGCAGTATTTT. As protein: CAWEGQGGTDTQYF.